The 12 T cell receptor beta chains reported below all come from one sample, sequenced in a study of sequential checkpoint blockade in melanoma. This table comes from immunoSEQ multiplex PCR, and its TCRdb copy is limited to in-frame clones, with some not included. The profile shows some 18,000 clones, about 80% of them singletons. Treatment given: randomized to nivolumab then ipilimumab (arm A) or the reverse (arm B). This specimen was CD8+ T cells sorted from blood (inferred from file names), taken from a patient given nivolumab and ipilimumab in sequence. These receptor sequences come from a human donor with melanoma.

V gene TRBV7-8 combines with J gene TRBJ1-2, with 7 bases matching TRBD1. The CDR3 consists of 15 residues. The germline V gene encodes CDR1 SGHVS and CDR2 FQNEAQ. V shed 5 bases and J 2 bases; nucleotides not matched to a gene: 8. The CDR3 nucleotides read TGTGCCAGCAGCCCCCGACAGGGCCCCAACTATGGCTACACCTTC. This codes for CASSPRQGPNYGYTF.

This clone came up once. The rearrangement joins TRBV29-1 to TRBJ2-3, with 10 nucleotides matching TRBD2. Trimming removed 4 bases from V and 2 bases from J; junction bases left unmatched: 9. This CDR3 contains 16 residues. Looked up from germline, CDR1 is SQVTM and CDR2 is ANQGSEA. The CDR3 sequence is CSVGAPGLAITDTQYF. In DNA form, the CDR3 reads TGCAGCGTTGGGGCCCCGGGACTAGCGATCACAGATACGCAGTATTTT.

The CDR3, as DNA: TGTGCCAGCAGCTTTATTAGCGGGAGTACCGAGCAGTACTTC. It is translated as CASSFISGSTEQYF. The rearrangement joins TRBV5-4 to TRBJ2-7, with 9 bases aligning to TRBD2. The V and J ends lost 2 bases and 6 bases, in that order; junction bases with no gene match: 6. Germline V gives CDR1 SGHNT, CDR2 YYREEE (reference sequence). There are 14 residues in the CDR3. Drawing the rest from reference TRBV5-4 and TRBJ2-7, the complete variable domain is ETGVTQSPTHLIKTRGQQVTLRCSSQSGHNTVSWYQQALGQGPQFIFQYYREEENGRGNFPPRFSGLQFPNYSSELNVNALELDDSALYLCASSFISGSTEQYFGPGTRLTVT.

V gene TRBV6-5 combines with J gene TRBJ1-2; D possibly corresponds to TRBD1 (6 bases). Germline V gene lookup returns CDR1 MNHEY and CDR2 SVGAGI. V lost 5 bases and J lost 4, with 8 bases in between. The CDR3 totals 12 residues. The CDR3 region is CASSGGAYGYTF. The CDR3 nucleotides are TGTGCCAGCAGTGGGGGGGCCTATGGCTACACCTTC.

The chain links TRBV19 to TRBJ1-1; D perhaps matches TRBD1 (5 bases). V gave up 7 bases and J gave up 11 bases, with 17 bases separating them. The CDR3 length is 12 residues. Germline V gene lookup returns CDR1 LNHDA and CDR2 SQIVND (reference sequence). CDR3 nucleotide sequence: TGTGCCAGTACCCCGGAGGGACGGGGGGCTTTCTTT. It yields the protein CASTPEGRGAFF.

V usage is TRBV7-9 and J usage is TRBJ2-7, with a possible D match to TRBD1 (6 bases). The CDR3 runs 12 residues. Trimming removed 4 bases from V and 5 bases from J, with 9 bases in between. Germline V gives CDR1 SEHNR, CDR2 FQNEAQ (reference sequence). The CDR3 region has the DNA TGTGCCAGCAGCTCTACAGGGAACGAGCAGTACTTC. It yields the protein CASSSTGNEQYF.

This sequence joins TRBV7-2 and TRBJ2-7; possible D gene TRBD2, 6 bases. The CDR3 sequence is 12 residues long. V lost 6 bases and J lost 7, with 13 bases in between. Germline CDR1 reads SGHTA; CDR2 reads FQGNSA. In DNA form, the CDR3 reads TGTGCCAGCAGTATTTGGGGGAGGGAGCAGTACTTC. Translation: CASSIWGREQYF.

The V and J genes are TRBV4-3 and TRBJ1-1; D is perhaps TRBD1 (5 bases). The V and J ends lost 1 base and 5 bases respectively, with 11 bases between them. Germline CDR1 reads LGHNA; CDR2 reads YSLEER. CDR3 size: 14 residues. As DNA, the CDR3 is TGCGCCAGCAGCCAAGCTCAGGGAGGAACTGAAGCTTTCTTT. As protein: CASSQAQGGTEAFF.

The rearrangement uses TRBV5-6 and TRBJ1-5, with a tentative D call TRBD1 (5 bases). V was cut by 2 bases and J by 5 bases, with 17 bases left in between. The germline gives CDR1 SGHDT, CDR2 YYEEEE. The CDR3 totals 16 residues. The CDR3 loop reads CASSLALTGCDQPQHF. In DNA, the CDR3 is TGTGCCAGCAGCTTAGCCCTAACAGGTTGCGATCAGCCCCAGCATTTT.

The V call is TRBV21-1, the J call TRBJ1-1. TRBV21-1 is annotated as a pseudogene. The CDR3 runs 14 residues. CDR3 nucleotides: TGTGCCAGCAGCAATGGGAGTCGGAACACTGAAGCTTTCTTT. Protein sequence: CASSNGSRNTEAFF.

V is TRBV6-1 and J is TRBJ1-3; weak D call: TRBD1 (6 bases). The CDR3 covers 15 residues. Germline V gene lookup returns CDR1 MNHNS and CDR2 SASEGT. Trimming removed 7 bases from V and 0 bases from J, with 13 bases in between. The CDR3 sequence is CASTLGQLSGNTIYF. The CDR3, as DNA: TGTGCCAGCACCCTAGGACAGCTCTCTGGAAACACCATATATTTT.

The chain couples TRBV5-1 to TRBJ1-1, with 7 bases aligning to TRBD1. Trimming removed 2 bases from V and 5 bases from J; junction bases left unmatched: 6. The CDR3 consists of 14 residues. From germline, CDR1 is SGHRS and CDR2 YFSETQ. CDR3 sequence reads: CASSFTGVGTEAFF. CDR3 coding DNA: TGCGCCAGCAGCTTTACAGGGGTGGGAACTGAAGCTTTCTTT.